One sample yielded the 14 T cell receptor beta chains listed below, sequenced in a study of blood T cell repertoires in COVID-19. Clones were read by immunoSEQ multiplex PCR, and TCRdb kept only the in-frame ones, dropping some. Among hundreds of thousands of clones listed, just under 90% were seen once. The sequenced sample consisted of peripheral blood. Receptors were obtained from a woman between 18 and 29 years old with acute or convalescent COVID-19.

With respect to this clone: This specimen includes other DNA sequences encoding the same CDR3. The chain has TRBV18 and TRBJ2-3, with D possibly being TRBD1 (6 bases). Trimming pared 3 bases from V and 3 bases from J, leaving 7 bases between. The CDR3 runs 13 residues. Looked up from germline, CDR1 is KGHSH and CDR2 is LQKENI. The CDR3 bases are TGTGCCAGCTCACCGGGGGCGACAGATACGCAGTATTTT. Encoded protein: CASSPGATDTQYF.

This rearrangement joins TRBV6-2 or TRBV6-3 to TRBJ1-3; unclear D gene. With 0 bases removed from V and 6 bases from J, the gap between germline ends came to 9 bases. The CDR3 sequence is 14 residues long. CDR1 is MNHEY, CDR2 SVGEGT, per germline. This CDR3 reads CASSYSNAVNTIYF. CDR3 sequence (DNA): TGTGCCAGCAGTTACTCGAACGCAGTAAACACCATATATTTT.

CDR3 DNA sequence: TGTGCCAGCAGCACCGGGCGGCGCGGGGACAATCAGCCCCAGCATTTT. Translation gives CASSTGRRGDNQPQHF. The J gene is TRBJ1-5, the V gene TRBV6-2 or TRBV6-3; unclear D gene. Trimming stripped 6 bases from V and 3 bases from J, with 18 bases between. Germline V gene lookup returns CDR1 MNHEY and CDR2 SVGEGT. The CDR3 loop spans 16 amino acids.

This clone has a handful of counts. The CDR3 is CASSPRPPGQGNYGYTF. Written as DNA, the CDR3 is TGTGCCAGCAGCCCCCGACCGCCGGGACAGGGGAACTATGGCTACACCTTC. This chain uses TRBV9 with TRBJ1-2, with 10 bases aligning to TRBD1. Looked up from germline, CDR1 is SGDLS and CDR2 is YYNGEE. V trimming: 4 bases; J trimming: 2 bases; junction bases outside the gene matches: 11. This CDR3 has 17 amino acids.

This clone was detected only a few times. In DNA form, the CDR3 reads TGCAGCGTTGAAGAGGCTCAGGGTTTCGCTGAAGCTTTCTTT. Translation: CSVEEAQGFAEAFF. V usage is TRBV29-1 and J usage is TRBJ1-1, with D possibly TRBD1 on 5 matching bases. Germline CDR1 SQVTM, CDR2 ANQGSEA. The ends were cut back, 0 bases at V and 6 bases at J, with 14 bases in the middle. The CDR3 extends over 14 amino acids.

The CDR3 loop reads CASSQFSPSGYGYTF. The CDR3 DNA reads as TGTGCCAGCAGCCAATTCAGCCCCTCGGGGTATGGCTACACCTTC. V gene TRBV3-1 (or the pseudogene TRBV3-2) combines with J gene TRBJ1-2, with D hard to call. V dropped 2 bases and J dropped 5 bases, with 15 bases sitting between them. Germline V gene sequence: CDR1 LGHDT, CDR2 YNNKEL (reference sequence). The CDR3 consists of 15 residues.

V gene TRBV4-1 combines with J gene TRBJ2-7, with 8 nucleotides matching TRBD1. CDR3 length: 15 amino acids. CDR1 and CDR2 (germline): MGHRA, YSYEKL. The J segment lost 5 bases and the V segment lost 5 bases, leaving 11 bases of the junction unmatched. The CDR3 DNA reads TGCGCCAGCAGCTTCGCAGGGGGCACCGGTAACGAGCAGTACTTC. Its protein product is CASSFAGGTGNEQYF.

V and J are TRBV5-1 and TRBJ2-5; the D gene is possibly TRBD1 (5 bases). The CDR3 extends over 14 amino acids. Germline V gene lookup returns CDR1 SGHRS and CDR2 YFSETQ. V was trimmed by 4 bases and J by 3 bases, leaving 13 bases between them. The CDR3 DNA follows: TGCGCCAGCAGCCGACGTCCCAGGGAAGAGACCCAGTACTTC. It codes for CASSRRPREETQYF.

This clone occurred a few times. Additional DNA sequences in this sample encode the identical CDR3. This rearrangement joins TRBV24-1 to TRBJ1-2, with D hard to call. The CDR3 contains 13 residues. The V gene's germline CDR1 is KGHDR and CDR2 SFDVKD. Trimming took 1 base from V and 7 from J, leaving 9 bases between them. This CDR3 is CATSDFAGSGYTF. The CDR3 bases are TGTGCCACCAGTGATTTCGCGGGTAGTGGCTACACCTTC.

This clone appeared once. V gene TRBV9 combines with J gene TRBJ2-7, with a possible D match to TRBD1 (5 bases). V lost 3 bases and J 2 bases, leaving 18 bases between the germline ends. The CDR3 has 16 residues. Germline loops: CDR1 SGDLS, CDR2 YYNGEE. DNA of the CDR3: TGTGCCAGCAGCGGTAGTACCACCCAGGGTCCCTACGAGCAGTACTTC. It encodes CASSGSTTQGPYEQYF.

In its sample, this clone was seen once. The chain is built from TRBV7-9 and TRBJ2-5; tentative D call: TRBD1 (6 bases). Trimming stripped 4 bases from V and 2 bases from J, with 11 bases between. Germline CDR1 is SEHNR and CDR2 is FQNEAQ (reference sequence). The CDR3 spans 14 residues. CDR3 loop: CASSSRGQQETQYF. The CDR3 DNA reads TGTGCCAGCAGCTCGAGGGGACAACAAGAGACCCAGTACTTC.

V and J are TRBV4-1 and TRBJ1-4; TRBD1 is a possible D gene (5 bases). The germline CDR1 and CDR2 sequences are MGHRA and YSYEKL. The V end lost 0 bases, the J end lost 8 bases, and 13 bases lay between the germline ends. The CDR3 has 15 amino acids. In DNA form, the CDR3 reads TGCGCCAGCAGCCAAGACGGCCAGGGAAGGGAAAAACTGTTTTTT. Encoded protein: CASSQDGQGREKLFF.

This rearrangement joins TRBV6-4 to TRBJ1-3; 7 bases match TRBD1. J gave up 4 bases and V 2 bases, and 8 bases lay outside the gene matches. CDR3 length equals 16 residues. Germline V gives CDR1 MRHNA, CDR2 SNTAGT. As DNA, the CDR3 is TGTGCCAGCAGTGACAAGACAGGGTCGGCCGGAAACACCATATATTTT. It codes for CASSDKTGSAGNTIYF.

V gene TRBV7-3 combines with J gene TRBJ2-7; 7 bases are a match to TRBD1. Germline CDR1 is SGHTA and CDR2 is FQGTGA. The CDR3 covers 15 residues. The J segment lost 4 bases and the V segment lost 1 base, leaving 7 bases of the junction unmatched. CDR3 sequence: CASSLSPGQLYEQYF. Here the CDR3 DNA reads TGTGCCAGCAGCTTAAGTCCGGGACAGCTTTACGAGCAGTACTTC.